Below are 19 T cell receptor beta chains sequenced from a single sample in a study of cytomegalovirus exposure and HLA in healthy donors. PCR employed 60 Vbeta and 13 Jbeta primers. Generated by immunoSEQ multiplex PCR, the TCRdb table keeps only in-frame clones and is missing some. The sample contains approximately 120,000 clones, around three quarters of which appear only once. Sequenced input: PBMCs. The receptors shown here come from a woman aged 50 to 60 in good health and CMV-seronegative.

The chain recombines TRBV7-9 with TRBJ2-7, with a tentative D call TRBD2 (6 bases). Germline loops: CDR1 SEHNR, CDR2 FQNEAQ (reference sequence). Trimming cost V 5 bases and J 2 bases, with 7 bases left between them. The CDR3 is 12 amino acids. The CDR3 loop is CASSAGTYEQYF. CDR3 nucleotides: TGTGCCAGCAGCGCGGGAACCTACGAGCAGTACTTC.

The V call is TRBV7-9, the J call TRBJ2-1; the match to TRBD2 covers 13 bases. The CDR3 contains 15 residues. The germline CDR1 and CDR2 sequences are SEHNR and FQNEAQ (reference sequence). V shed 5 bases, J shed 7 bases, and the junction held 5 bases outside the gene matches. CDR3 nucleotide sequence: TGTGCCAGCAGCCGGACTAGCGGGAGTGGTAATGAGCAGTTCTTC. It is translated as CASSRTSGSGNEQFF.

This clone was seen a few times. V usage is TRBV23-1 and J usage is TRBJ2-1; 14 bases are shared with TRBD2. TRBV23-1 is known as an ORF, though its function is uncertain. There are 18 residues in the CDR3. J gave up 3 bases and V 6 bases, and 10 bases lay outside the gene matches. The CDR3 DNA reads TGCGCCAGCAGCCACCAGGGACTAGCGGGGGATCGCTACAATGAGCAGTTCTTC. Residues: CASSHQGLAGDRYNEQFF.

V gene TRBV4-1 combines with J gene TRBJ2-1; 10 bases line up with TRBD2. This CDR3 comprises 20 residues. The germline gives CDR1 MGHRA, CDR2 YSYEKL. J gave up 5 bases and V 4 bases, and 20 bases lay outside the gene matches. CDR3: CASSLFTAVTSGMPNNEQFF. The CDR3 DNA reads TGCGCCAGCAGCCTCTTCACCGCCGTTACTAGCGGGATGCCCAACAATGAGCAGTTCTTC.

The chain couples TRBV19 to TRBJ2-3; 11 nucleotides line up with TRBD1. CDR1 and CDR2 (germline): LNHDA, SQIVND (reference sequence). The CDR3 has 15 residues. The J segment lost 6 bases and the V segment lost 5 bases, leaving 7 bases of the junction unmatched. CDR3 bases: TGTGCCAGTAGTTTATGGACAGGGGGCGTGGATACGCAGTATTTT. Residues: CASSLWTGGVDTQYF.

In DNA form, the CDR3 reads TGTGCCAGCAGTTCAAGCGGGGCTGGGCCTGGGGATACGCAGTATTTT. Protein product: CASSSSGAGPGDTQYF. The chain carries TRBV9 and TRBJ2-3; 7 bases agree with TRBD2. Germline loops: CDR1 SGDLS, CDR2 YYNGEE. The V gene end was trimmed by 5 bases and the J gene end by 6 bases; junction bases not matched to a gene: 15. The CDR3 consists of 16 residues.

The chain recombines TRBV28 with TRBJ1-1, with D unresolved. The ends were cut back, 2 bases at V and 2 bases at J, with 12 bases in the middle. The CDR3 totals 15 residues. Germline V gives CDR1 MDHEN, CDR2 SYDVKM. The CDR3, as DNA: TGTGCCAGCAGTTTAACCCGCCAGGCAAACACTGAAGCTTTCTTT. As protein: CASSLTRQANTEAFF.

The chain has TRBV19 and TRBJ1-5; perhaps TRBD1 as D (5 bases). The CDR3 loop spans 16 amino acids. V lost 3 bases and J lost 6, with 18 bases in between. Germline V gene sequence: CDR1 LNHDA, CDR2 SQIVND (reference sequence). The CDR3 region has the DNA TGTGCCAGTAGTATCTGGGCCGGGGGGTCGGGTCAGCCCCAGCATTTT. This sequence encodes CASSIWAGGSGQPQHF.

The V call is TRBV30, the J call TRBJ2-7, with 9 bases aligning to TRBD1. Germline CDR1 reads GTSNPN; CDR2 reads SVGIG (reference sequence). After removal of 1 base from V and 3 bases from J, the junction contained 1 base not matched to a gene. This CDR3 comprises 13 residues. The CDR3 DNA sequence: TGTGCCTGGAGTGGGGACAGGGTCTACGAGCAGTACTTC. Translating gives CAWSGDRVYEQYF.

CDR3 bases: TGTGCCAGCAGCAGAGGACTAGCGGGACCCTACCACAATGAGCAGTTCTTC. It encodes CASSRGLAGPYHNEQFF. This sequence joins TRBV21-1 and TRBJ2-1; TRBD2, the D gene given by the table, was not confirmed from the DNA. TRBV21-1 is termed a pseudogene. CDR3 length: 17 residues.

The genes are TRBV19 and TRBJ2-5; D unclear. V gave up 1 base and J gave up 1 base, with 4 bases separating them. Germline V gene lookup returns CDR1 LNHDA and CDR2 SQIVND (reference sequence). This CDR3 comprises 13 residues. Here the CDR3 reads CASSIVSQETQYF. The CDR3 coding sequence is TGTGCCAGTAGTATAGTCAGCCAAGAGACCCAGTACTTC.

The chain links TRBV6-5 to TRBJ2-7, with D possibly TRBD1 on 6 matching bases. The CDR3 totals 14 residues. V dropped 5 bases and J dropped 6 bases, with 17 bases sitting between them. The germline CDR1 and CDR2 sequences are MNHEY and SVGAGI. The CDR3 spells CASSETGTIAEQYF. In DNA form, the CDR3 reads TGTGCCAGCAGTGAGACAGGAACTATTGCCGAGCAGTACTTC.

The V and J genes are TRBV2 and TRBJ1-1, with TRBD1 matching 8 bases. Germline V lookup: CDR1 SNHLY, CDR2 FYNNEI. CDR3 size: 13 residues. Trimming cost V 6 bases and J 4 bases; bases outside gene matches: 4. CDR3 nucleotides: TGTGCCAGCAGGACAGGGGAGGGCACTGAAGCTTTCTTT. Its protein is CASRTGEGTEAFF.

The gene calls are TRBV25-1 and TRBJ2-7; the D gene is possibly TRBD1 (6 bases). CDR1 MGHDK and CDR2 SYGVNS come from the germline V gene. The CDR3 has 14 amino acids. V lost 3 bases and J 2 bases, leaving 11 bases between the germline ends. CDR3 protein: CASSESGDPYEQYF. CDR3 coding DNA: TGTGCCAGCAGTGAGTCAGGGGACCCCTACGAGCAGTACTTC.

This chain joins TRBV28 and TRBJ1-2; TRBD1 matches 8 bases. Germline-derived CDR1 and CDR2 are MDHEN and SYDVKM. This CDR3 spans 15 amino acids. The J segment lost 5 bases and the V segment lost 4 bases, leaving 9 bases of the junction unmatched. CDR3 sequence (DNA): TGTGCCAGCAGTTCTCTGCACAGGGGGAGTTATGGCTACACCTTC. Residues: CASSSLHRGSYGYTF.

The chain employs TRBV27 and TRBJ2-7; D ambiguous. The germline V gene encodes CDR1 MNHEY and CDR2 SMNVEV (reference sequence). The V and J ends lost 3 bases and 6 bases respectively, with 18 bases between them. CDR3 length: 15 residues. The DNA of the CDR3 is TGTGCCAGCAGTTTGTTACCCCGAAGTCCGAGCGAGCAGTACTTC. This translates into CASSLLPRSPSEQYF.

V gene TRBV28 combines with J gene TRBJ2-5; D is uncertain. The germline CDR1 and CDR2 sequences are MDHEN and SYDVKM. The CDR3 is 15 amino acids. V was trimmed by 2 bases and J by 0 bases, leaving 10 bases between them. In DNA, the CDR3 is TGTGCCAGCAGTTTACAACCAGGAAACCAAGAGACCCAGTACTTC. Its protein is CASSLQPGNQETQYF.

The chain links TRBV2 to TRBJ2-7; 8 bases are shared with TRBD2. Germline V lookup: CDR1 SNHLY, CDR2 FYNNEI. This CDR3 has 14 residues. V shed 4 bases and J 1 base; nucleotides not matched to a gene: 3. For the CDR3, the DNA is TGTGCCAGCAGTGTTTTAGCGGGATCCTACGAGCAGTACTTC. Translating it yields CASSVLAGSYEQYF.

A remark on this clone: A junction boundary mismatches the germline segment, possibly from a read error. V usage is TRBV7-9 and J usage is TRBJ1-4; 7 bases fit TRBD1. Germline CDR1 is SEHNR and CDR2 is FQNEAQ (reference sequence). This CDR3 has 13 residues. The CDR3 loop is CSSSAGQEEKLFF. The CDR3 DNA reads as TGTTCCAGCAGCGCCGGACAGGAAGAAAAACTGTTTTTT.